This T cell receptor (beta chain) was captured in a study of blood T cell repertoires in COVID-19. Study as a whole: Whether acute or convalescent, the COVID-19 samples came from the United States, Italy and Spain.

The CDR3 has 14 amino acids. The V gene lost 7 bases and the J gene lost 4 bases, with 16 bases spanning the gap. From germline, CDR1 is MDHEN and CDR2 SYDVKM. Participants, roughly 18 to 90 years old, spanned under 25 US areas. Grouping used clinical history reported by participants in a survey and questionnaire. TCRdb's copy holds only in-frame clones and misses some; the assay was immunoSEQ multiplex PCR. The repertoire holds hundreds of thousands of clones, with roughly 89% as singletons. This rearrangement joins TRBV28 to TRBJ1-1, with D uncertain. The sequencing input was PBMCs or T cells enriched from blood (not recorded which). The sequence was collected from a woman in her late teens or twenties with acute COVID-19. CDR3 DNA: TGTGCCAGCACCCGATTCCGAGGGAGCACTGAAGCTTTCTTT. Translation: CASTRFRGSTEAFF.